This is a list of T cell receptor beta chains from one sample in a study of OX40 agonist ivuxolimab in advanced cancers. The protocol was immunoSEQ multiplex PCR, while the TCRdb copy is restricted to in-frame clones and leaves out a portion. The table includes nearly 85,000 clones, over 80% detected once. The specimen was CD4+ or CD8+ T cells sorted from blood, collected in a trial of the OX40 agonist ivuxolimab. The receptors originated from an adult with an advanced solid tumor such as melanoma, head and neck, liver or kidney cancer. Both conserved end residues are part of each CDR3. Fields, in order: CDR3 protein, CDR3 DNA, D gene, V gene, clone size, J gene. The D gene is left open where the match is weak. Not all rows give a size; the values are once, few, many and, for expanded clones, a class.

CASSWEGRTEAFF | TGTGCCAGCAGCTGGGAAGGGAGGACTGAAGCTTTCTTT | . | TRBV7-2 | many | TRBJ1-1
CASSLYPYNEQFF | TGTGCCAGCAGCTTATATCCCTACAATGAGCAGTTCTTC | . | TRBV7-2 | few | TRBJ2-1
CASSYRTEAFF | TGTGCCAGCAGTTACCGCACTGAAGCTTTCTTT | . | TRBV6-5 | . | TRBJ1-1
CAIKGAGSNTEAFF | TGTGCCATCAAGGGGGCAGGGTCGAACACTGAAGCTTTCTTT | TRBD1 | TRBV10-3 | once | TRBJ1-1
CASSSPGLAGGQVSYNEQFF | TGTGCCAGCAGCTCACCGGGACTAGCGGGGGGGCAGGTATCCTACAATGAGCAGTTCTTC | TRBD2 | TRBV7-3 | . | TRBJ2-1
CASSQDTGVREKLFF | TGCGCCAGCAGCCAAGATACTGGGGTCAGGGAAAAACTGTTTTTT | . | TRBV4-3 | once | TRBJ1-4
CASSLTGFTGELFF | TGTGCCAGCAGTTTAACAGGGTTCACCGGGGAGCTGTTTTTT | . | TRBV2 | . | TRBJ2-2
CASSSGGQGPQKLFF | TGCGCCAGCAGCTCGGGGGGACAGGGGCCGCAAAAACTGTTTTTT | TRBD1 | TRBV5-1 | few | TRBJ1-4
CASSLDRGVGYEQYF | TGTGCCAGCAGCTTGGACAGGGGGGTAGGCTACGAGCAGTACTTC | TRBD1 | TRBV5-6 | . | TRBJ2-7
CASSESNQETQYF | TGTGCCAGCAGTGAATCGAACCAAGAGACCCAGTACTTC | . | TRBV25-1 | . | TRBJ2-5
CASNSPGTHMDEQFF | TGTGCCAGCAACTCCCCCGGGACGCATATGGATGAGCAGTTCTTC | . | TRBV9 | once | TRBJ2-1
CASSLGSSSYNEQFF | TGCGCCAGCAGCTTGGGTTCCAGTTCCTACAATGAGCAGTTCTTC | . | TRBV5-1 | . | TRBJ2-1
CASSQAWRTEAFF | TGTGCCAGCAGCCAAGCATGGAGGACTGAAGCTTTCTTT | . | TRBV14 | . | TRBJ1-1
CASNPRQGRGELFF | TGTGCCAGCAACCCCCGACAGGGCCGAGGGGAGCTGTTTTTT | TRBD1 | TRBV19 | once | TRBJ2-2
CASSPSGLEQYF | TGTGCCAGCTCACCCTCAGGGCTCGAGCAGTACTTC | . | TRBV18 | . | TRBJ2-7
CASSIGVGQAQETQYF | TGTGCCAGTAGTATAGGGGTTGGGCAGGCACAAGAGACCCAGTACTTC | . | TRBV19 | . | TRBJ2-5
CASSLDGTANQPQHF | TGTGCCAGCAGCTTAGATGGGACTGCCAATCAGCCCCAGCATTTT | . | TRBV7-6 | . | TRBJ1-5
CSVELSRGGGEAFF | TGCAGCGTTGAGTTAAGCCGGGGAGGGGGTGAAGCTTTCTTT | . | TRBV29-1 | . | TRBJ1-1
CASSQPDTYEQYF | TGCGCCAGCAGCCAACCCGACACCTACGAGCAGTACTTC | . | TRBV4-1 | . | TRBJ2-7
CASSPQTSGGADTQYF | TGCGCCAGCAGCCCGCAGACTAGCGGGGGGGCGGATACGCAGTATTTT | TRBD2 | TRBV5-1 | . | TRBJ2-3
CASSKLAGRTDTQYF | TGTGCCAGCAGCAAACTAGCGGGGCGCACAGATACGCAGTATTTT | TRBD2 | TRBV7-7 | . | TRBJ2-3
CASSERVNSPLHF | TGTGCCAGCAGTGAAAGAGTGAATTCACCCCTCCACTTT | . | TRBV6-1 | . | TRBJ1-6
CASSSFSSGANVLTF | TGTGCCAGCAGCTCTTTTTCGTCCGGGGCCAACGTCCTGACTTTC | . | TRBV5-4 | few | TRBJ2-6
CASSPPGRGAFQTQYF | TGTGCCAGCAGCCCCCCGGGTAGGGGGGCCTTCCAGACCCAGTACTTC | . | TRBV11-2 | . | TRBJ2-5
CASDQLVTRSNVLTF | TGTGCCTCGGACCAACTCGTGACACGCTCCAACGTCCTGACTTTC | . | TRBV30 | . | TRBJ2-6
CAWSVREMNTEAFF | TGTGCCTGGAGTGTTCGGGAGATGAACACTGAAGCTTTCTTT | . | TRBV30 | . | TRBJ1-1
CASSLVGGAGPPLHF | TGTGCCAGCAGCTTAGTGGGCGGCGCGGGGCCACCCCTCCACTTT | . | TRBV7-2 | few | TRBJ1-6
CASWRASGAYNEQFF | TGTGCCAGCTGGAGGGCTAGCGGGGCTTACAATGAGCAGTTCTTC | TRBD2 | TRBV7-2 | . | TRBJ2-1
CATRTGLAGELFF | TGTGCCACCCGGACAGGGTTGGCCGGGGAGCTGTTTTTT | TRBD1 | TRBV10-3 | . | TRBJ2-2
CASSSAQRGYTF | TGTGCCAGCAGTTCGGCTCAGCGTGGCTACACCTTC | . | TRBV28 | . | TRBJ1-2
CASSLVEAGTQYF | TGTGCCAGCAGCTTGGTAGAGGCAGGGACCCAGTACTTC | . | TRBV5-6 | once | TRBJ2-5
CASSRDRGNSPLHF | TGTGCCAGCAGTCGCGACAGGGGAAATTCACCCCTCCACTTT | TRBD1 | TRBV6-6 | once | TRBJ1-6
CASSYDGGPGSPLHF | TGTGCCAGCAGTTATGATGGCGGCCCGGGGTCACCCCTCCACTTT | . | TRBV6-5 | . | TRBJ1-6
CASSQAMGGTGQSSVSTDTQYF | TGTGCCAGCAGCCAAGCTATGGGCGGGACAGGTCAATCCTCTGTCAGCACAGATACGCAGTATTTT | TRBD1 | TRBV4-2 | . | TRBJ2-3
CAWSVRQSAYTF | TGTGCCTGGAGTGTACGACAGTCCGCCTACACCTTC | . | TRBV30 | . | TRBJ1-2
CASSGRNGVTYEQYF | TGTGCCAGCAGTGGTCGGAATGGGGTGACCTACGAGCAGTACTTC | . | TRBV6-1 | . | TRBJ2-7
CASSRQGGQETQYF | TGTGCCAGTAGCCGACAGGGGGGACAAGAGACCCAGTACTTC | TRBD1 | TRBV19 | . | TRBJ2-5
CASSVQGSGYTF | TGTGCCAGCAGCGTACAGGGTAGCGGCTACACCTTC | . | TRBV9 | . | TRBJ1-2
CASSSLPRRGGGGEAFF | TGTGCCAGCAGCTCCCTCCCCCGCAGGGGTGGAGGGGGTGAAGCTTTCTTT | . | TRBV7-3 | . | TRBJ1-1
CASTPGQNTEAFF | TGTGCCAGCACCCCGGGACAGAACACTGAAGCTTTCTTT | . | TRBV7-8 | . | TRBJ1-1
CASSLGRVGEKLFF | TGCGCCAGCAGCCTAGGGAGGGTAGGGGAAAAACTGTTTTTT | . | TRBV5-1 | . | TRBJ1-4
CAMQGTNTEAFF | TGTGCCATGCAGGGGACGAACACTGAAGCTTTCTTT | . | TRBV6-6 | . | TRBJ1-1
CAWSSGQGSNLFF | TGTGCCTGGAGTAGCGGACAGGGGAGTAATCTGTTTTTT | TRBD1 | TRBV30 | few | TRBJ1-4
CASRYEETQYF | TGTGCCAGCAGATACGAGGAGACCCAGTACTTC | . | TRBV2 | . | TRBJ2-5